The rows below give T cell receptor beta chains drawn from one sample of a study of T cell repertoires in cytomegalovirus infection. Each CDR3 protein gets one entry after TCRdb re-called the reads with MiXCR. The table includes roughly 720,000 distinct CDR3 sequences, approximately 40% detected once. The sequencing sample was made of PBMCs. Receptors were obtained from a human donor in good health (CMV status not recorded). Some clones in this sample may be carry-over from other donors' samples. The CDR3 runs from the conserved cysteine through the conserved F or W. The D gene is left open where the match is weak. Only some rows state a clone size, as once, few, many or a class for expanded clones.

D	V	J	size	DNA	CDR3
-	TRBV7-2	TRBJ2-1	few	TGTGCCAGCAGCTTAGCGGGAGACTACAATGAGCAGTTCTTC	CASSLAGDYNEQFF
-	TRBV6-8	TRBJ1-1	-	TGTGCCAGCAGTTACGACGGATTGAACACTGAAGCTTTCTTT	CASSYDGLNTEAFF
-	TRBV19	TRBJ2-1	-	TGTGCCAGTAGTGTACAGGGTTTCCACAATGAGCATTTCTTC	CASSVQGFHNEHFF
-	TRBV19	TRBJ1-5	many	TGTGCCAGTAGTTCGAGCGGTCAGCCCCAGCATTTT	CASSSSGQPQHF
-	TRBV7-2	TRBJ1-1	few	TGTGCCAGCAGCCCCGGCCAATGGGTGGTATGGACTGAAGCTTTCTTT	CASSPGQWVVWTEAFF
TRBD2	TRBV5-1	TRBJ2-2	-	TGCGCCAGCAGAACCGGACTAGCGGGGGGGACCGGGGAGCTGTTTTTT	CASRTGLAGGTGELFF
TRBD1	TRBV7-2	TRBJ1-1	-	TGTGCCAGCAGCATCTCTGACAGGGAGGATAGGAGGAACACTGAAGCTTTCTTT	CASSISDREDRRNTEAFF
TRBD1	TRBV7-6	TRBJ1-2	few	TGTGCCAGCAGCGAGGGGACAGGGGCGGGGTATGGCTACACCTTC	CASSEGTGAGYGYTF
-	TRBV5-6	TRBJ2-2	-	TGTGCCAGCAGCCCTGGAGTATCCGGGGAGCTGTTTTTT	CASSPGVSGELFF
-	TRBV25-1	TRBJ1-1	-	TGTGCCAGCAGCGTGACCGCGACAGGGAACACTGAAGCTTTCTTT	CASSVTATGNTEAFF
TRBD2	TRBV7-9	TRBJ2-5	-	TGTGCCAGCAGCTTAGGACTAGCGGTCCTCCAAGAGACCCAGTACTTC	CASSLGLAVLQETQYF
-	TRBV20-1	TRBJ1-5	-	TGCAGTGCTAGAGATTCCCTGGGCAATCAGCCCCAGCATTTT	CSARDSLGNQPQHF
-	TRBV12-3/TRBV12-4	TRBJ1-2	-	TGTGCCAGCGGCCATGGGGGTCCGGGCTACACCTTC	CASGHGGPGYTF
-	TRBV7-3	TRBJ2-3	-	TGTGCCAGCAGTCCCCAGGGTGGCCGGACCGCAGATACGCAGTATTTT	CASSPQGGRTADTQYF
-	TRBV29-1	TRBJ1-1	-	TGCAGCGCCCACGGTGGGGGGACGAACACTGAAGCTTTCTTT	CSAHGGGTNTEAFF
-	TRBV27	TRBJ2-6	-	TGTGCCAGCGGGGCGGAATTTGGGGCCAACGTCCTGACTTTC	CASGAEFGANVLTF
TRBD1	TRBV7-8	TRBJ1-5	many	TGTGCCAGCAGCTCAGGGGGCTGGACAGGGTATACCGGCAATCAGCCCCAGCATTTT	CASSSGGWTGYTGNQPQHF
-	TRBV30	TRBJ1-1	-	TGTGCCTGGAGTCGACCTGGCGGCACTGAAGCTTTCTTT	CAWSRPGGTEAFF
TRBD1	TRBV25-1	TRBJ1-2	-	TGTGCCACCAAACAGGGGAGCGGCTACACCTTC	CATKQGSGYTF
-	TRBV7-2	TRBJ2-1	-	TGTGCCAGCAGCTTAGTGGAGGTTATCAATGATCAGTTCTTC	CASSLVEVINDQFF
-	TRBV12-3/TRBV12-4	TRBJ1-4	-	TGTGCCAGCAGCCCGATTCGGGGCTCGGGGGAAAAACTGTTTTTT	CASSPIRGSGEKLFF
TRBD1	TRBV27	TRBJ1-5	-	TGTGCCAGCAGTTCCCAGCGGGACAGGGTGTACAATCAGCCCCAGCATTTT	CASSSQRDRVYNQPQHF
-	TRBV7-3	TRBJ1-5	-	TGTGCCAGCAGTTCGACAGCGATCAATCAGCCCCAGCATTTT	CASSSTAINQPQHF
TRBD2	TRBV28	TRBJ2-3	-	TGTGCCATCTGGGGGGGAGGCCCAGGTACGCAGTATTTT	CAIWGGGPGTQYF
TRBD1	TRBV6-5	TRBJ1-5	-	TGTGCCAGCAGGGCCTCAGGGGGAAATCAGCCCCAGCATTTT	CASRASGGNQPQHF
-	TRBV9	TRBJ1-2	-	TGTGCCAGCAGCCTGTTAGACGGATCCCCCTATGAAGGCTACACCTTC	CASSLLDGSPYEGYTF
TRBD1	TRBV20-1	TRBJ2-5	-	TGCAGTGCTTGGCCCCCCCGGACAGGGCTTGGGGAGACCCAGTACTTC	CSAWPPRTGLGETQYF
TRBD2	TRBV25-1	TRBJ2-1	few	TGTGCCAGCAGTGAACCAACTAGCGGAAGCTCCTACAATGAGCAGTTCTTC	CASSEPTSGSSYNEQFF
-	TRBV7-2	TRBJ2-2	few	TGTGCCAGCAGCTTAGCTCTGCGGGCACAGGGCGGGGAGCTGTTTTTT	CASSLALRAQGGELFF
-	TRBV27	TRBJ1-5	-	TGTGCCAGCAGTCCCTATTACAGGACGACCGATCAGCCCCAGCATTTT	CASSPYYRTTDQPQHF
-	TRBV12-3/TRBV12-4	TRBJ1-5	-	TGTGCCAGCAGCGTCACAAGAGGAGGTCAGCCCCAGCATTTT	CASSVTRGGQPQHF
TRBD1	TRBV11-2	TRBJ2-1	-	TGTGCCAGCAGCCATGGGACAGGGGGCATGAATGAGCAGTTCTTC	CASSHGTGGMNEQFF
-	TRBV28	TRBJ2-7	-	TGTGCCAGCAGTGTTGGACTGCCCGAGCAGTACTTC	CASSVGLPEQYF
-	TRBV6-1	TRBJ2-7	few	TGTGCCAGCAGTGAATTTGGACAGAGCCCGAGGGACGAGCAGTACTTC	CASSEFGQSPRDEQYF
-	TRBV6-5	TRBJ1-1	-	TGTGCCAGCAGTTCGACCCCTGTGAACACTGAAGCTTTCTTT	CASSSTPVNTEAFF
-	TRBV11-2	TRBJ2-3	many	TGTGCCAGCAGCTTAGATCAGCGGGTTACGCAGTATTTT	CASSLDQRVTQYF
-	TRBV5-1	TRBJ2-5	-	TGCGCCAGCAGCTTGGGACTAGTATTTTCGGAGACCCAGTACTTC	CASSLGLVFSETQYF
TRBD1	TRBV6-1	TRBJ2-3	-	TGTGCCAGCAGTGAAGGGGGACAGATAGATACGCAGTATTTT	CASSEGGQIDTQYF
TRBD2	TRBV7-2	TRBJ2-7	many	TGTGCCAGGGGGCGGGAGGCAAGCTACGAGCAGTACTTC	CARGREASYEQYF
TRBD1	TRBV29-1	TRBJ1-2	-	TGCAGCGTTGTAAGCCGGGACAGGGGTGATGGCTACACCTTC	CSVVSRDRGDGYTF
TRBD2	TRBV7-2	TRBJ2-7	-	TGTGCCAGCAGCTTATTAACTAGCGGCTCCTACGAGCAGTACTTC	CASSLLTSGSYEQYF
-	TRBV2	TRBJ2-1	-	TGTGCCAGCAGGTTGGGTTCTTACAATGAGCAGTTCTTC	CASRLGSYNEQFF
-	TRBV4-1	TRBJ2-1	few	TGTGCCAGCAGCCATTTGGGGAATGAGCAGTTCTTC	CASSHLGNEQFF
-	TRBV6-1	TRBJ2-5	few	TGTGCCAGCACCCCGCAGGGGGGCGGGGGCGCCGGGGAGACCCAGTACTTC	CASTPQGGGGAGETQYF
-	TRBV28	TRBJ2-5	-	TGTGCCAGCAGTTTTGACCCCACAGACTGGCAAGAGACCCAGTACTTC	CASSFDPTDWQETQYF
TRBD1	TRBV19	TRBJ2-7	-	TGTGCCAGTATTATAGCTGACAGGGAAACCTACGAGCAGTACTTC	CASIIADRETYEQYF
-	TRBV7-8	TRBJ1-1	many	TGTGCCAGCAGTCTTACGCATAGGTACCTTGATTCGATGAACACTGAAGCTTTCTTT	CASSLTHRYLDSMNTEAFF
-	TRBV12-3/TRBV12-4	TRBJ2-1	-	TGTGCCAGCAGTTTCTACCAATACAATGAGCAGTTCTTC	CASSFYQYNEQFF
TRBD2	TRBV7-8	TRBJ2-7	medium-sized	TGTGCCAGCAGCTTAATGGGACTAGCGCCGGGGGGTTCCTACGAGCAGTACTTC	CASSLMGLAPGGSYEQYF
-	TRBV11-1	TRBJ2-1	-	TGTGCCAGCAGCTTAGGCCAGCGTAGGGTCTTC	CASSLGQRRVF
-	TRBV7-9	TRBJ1-2	few	TGTGCCAGCAGCTTGGCCCGGGGCTACACCTTC	CASSLARGYTF